This TCR beta chain was identified in a study of blood T cell repertoires in COVID-19. In the authors' workflow: Amplification from reference gene primers served as the basis for estimated nucleated cell counts. Repertoires were generated with immunoSEQ multiplex PCR, while TCRdb's copy carries only in-frame clones and drops some. D and trimming were read from the DNA, whereas the V and J calls and clone size are those reported in that table. This sample has around 110,000 clones, with around 80% found just once. Trimming cost V 5 bases and J 3 bases; bases outside gene matches: 6. There are 16 residues in the CDR3. CDR1 and CDR2 (germline): KGHSH, LQKENI.

The TCR was taken from a man between 65 and 85 years old with active or convalescent COVID-19. The rearrangement joins TRBV18 to TRBJ2-3, with 12 bases fitting TRBD1. The sample comprised peripheral blood. The CDR3 here is CASSSPGQGATDTQYF. In DNA form, the CDR3 reads TGTGCCAGCTCATCGCCGGGACAGGGGGCAACAGATACGCAGTATTTT.